Listed below are T cell receptor beta chains from one sample, sequenced in a study of blood T cell repertoires in COVID-19. The repertoire was sequenced with immunoSEQ multiplex PCR; TCRdb's copy has only in-frame clones and lacks some. This repertoire shows 200,000 to 300,000 clones, around three quarters found once; its top ten account for 3% to 3.5%. The specimen sequenced was peripheral blood. These receptors originate from a woman of 80 years or more with acute or convalescent COVID-19. Each CDR3 is given without its conserved first and last residue. D genes are given only for firm matches.

j_gene	v_gene	d_gene	CDR3aa
TRBJ2-2	TRBV15	-	ATRLDTWTGELF
TRBJ2-7	TRBV27	TRBD1	ASRPDRGGSYEQY
TRBJ1-4	TRBV7-9	-	ASSNPGVEKLF
TRBJ1-6	TRBV5-1	-	ASRLENSPLH
TRBJ2-7	TRBV5-1	-	ASTLLRGYEQY
TRBJ2-7	TRBV6-5	-	ASSIRTDYEQY
TRBJ2-7	TRBV4-1	-	ASSQVRGYEQY
TRBJ1-1	TRBV18	-	ASSPSKRMNTEAF
TRBJ1-5	TRBV6-5	-	ASSHGGNRRQPQH
TRBJ1-2	TRBV5-1	-	ASGAASNYGYT
TRBJ2-5	TRBV5-1	TRBD2	ASSLIPTSGGETQY
TRBJ2-3	TRBV4-2	-	ASSQAWREITDTQY
TRBJ2-5	TRBV15	TRBD2	ATSRDRASGRKETQY
TRBJ2-7	TRBV5-1	-	ASSMSLSGSREQY
TRBJ2-3	TRBV18	TRBD2	ASSPSGLAGTDTQY
TRBJ2-7	TRBV7-2	TRBD2	ASSLGTSGIYEQY
TRBJ2-1	TRBV2	-	ASSEGRGAYNEQF
TRBJ1-2	TRBV6-4	-	ASSAMGGFGYT
TRBJ2-5	TRBV19	-	ASSIDLGSRTQY
TRBJ2-1	TRBV3-1/TRBV3-2	TRBD2	ASSLGTTYNEQF
TRBJ1-1	TRBV6-5	-	ASSYSTTATVAF
TRBJ2-3	TRBV7-8	-	ASSFGRTDTQY
TRBJ2-2	TRBV3-1/TRBV3-2	TRBD1	ASSHPRGRTGELF
TRBJ2-1	TRBV6-5	-	ASSYTAGPSDEQF
TRBJ1-2	TRBV28	-	ASSPYLGSNYGYT
TRBJ2-7	TRBV6-5	TRBD1	ASSPRQGMNYEQY
TRBJ2-7	TRBV7-2	TRBD2	ASSLLAGVGEQY
TRBJ1-5	TRBV19	-	ASSTGLLVGQPQH
TRBJ2-7	TRBV7-7	-	ASSLGPGGGYEQY
TRBJ1-2	TRBV3-1/TRBV3-2	TRBD1	ASSRDRVDGYT
TRBJ2-7	TRBV19	-	ASSIGLGSYSYEQY
TRBJ1-5	TRBV6-6	-	ASSTGTLVGNQPQH
TRBJ1-2	TRBV4-1	TRBD1	ASSPKGTGGLNYGYT
TRBJ1-1	TRBV6-1	-	ASSEGRVDTEAF
TRBJ2-1	TRBV5-4	-	ASSFGGSNEQF
TRBJ2-4	TRBV19	-	ASSPRTVKNIQY